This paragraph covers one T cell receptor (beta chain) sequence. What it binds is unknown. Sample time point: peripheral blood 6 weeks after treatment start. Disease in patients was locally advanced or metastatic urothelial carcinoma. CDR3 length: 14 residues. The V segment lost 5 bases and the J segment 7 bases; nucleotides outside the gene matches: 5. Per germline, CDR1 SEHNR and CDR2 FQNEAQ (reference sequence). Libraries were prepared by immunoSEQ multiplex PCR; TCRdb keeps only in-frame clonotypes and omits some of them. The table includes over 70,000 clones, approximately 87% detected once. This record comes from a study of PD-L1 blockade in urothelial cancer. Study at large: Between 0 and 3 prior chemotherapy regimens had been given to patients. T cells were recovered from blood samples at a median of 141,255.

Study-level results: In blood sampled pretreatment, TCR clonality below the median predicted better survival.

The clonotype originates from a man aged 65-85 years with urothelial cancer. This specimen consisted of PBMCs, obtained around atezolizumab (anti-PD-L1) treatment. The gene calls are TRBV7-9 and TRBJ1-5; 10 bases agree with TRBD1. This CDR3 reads CASSAGQGSQPQHF. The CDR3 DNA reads TGTGCCAGCAGCGCGGGACAGGGGAGCCAGCCCCAGCATTTT.